This TCR beta chain appears in the sequencing data of a study of cytomegalovirus exposure and HLA in healthy donors. The study, taken as a whole, reports: Among the CMV-associated chains, a few were confirmed in vitro as specific for CMV antigens. Altogether, 170 or so TCR beta chains were recorded as cytomegalovirus-associated.

CDR3 length: 17 residues. CDR1 SGHTA and CDR2 FQGNSA come from the germline V gene. J gave up 0 bases and V 1 base, and 5 bases lay outside the gene matches. Here immunoSEQ multiplex PCR was the method, and the copy in TCRdb shows in-frame clones only, minus some. The table includes approximately 160,000 clones, around four fifths detected once. About this clone: Its antigen remains unidentified.

The receptor was isolated from a young man in good health and CMV-seropositive. Material: PBMCs. This rearrangement joins TRBV7-2 to TRBJ2-7, with 11 bases aligning to TRBD1. The DNA for the CDR3 is TGTGCCAGCAGCTTAGGTCACGGGACAGGGGGCTCCTACGAGCAGTACTTC. Amino acids: CASSLGHGTGGSYEQYF.